The 11 T cell receptor beta chains in this list originate from one sample, sequenced in a study of cytomegalovirus exposure and HLA in healthy donors. Researchers ran the PCR with 60 Vbeta and 13 Jbeta primers. Generated by immunoSEQ multiplex PCR, the TCRdb table keeps only in-frame clones and is missing some. Among some 170,000 clones listed, roughly four fifths were seen once. The sequenced sample consisted of PBMCs. All receptors come from a man between 60 and 75 years old in good health and CMV-seronegative.

The chain employs TRBV5-6 and TRBJ2-7; maybe TRBD1 (6 bases). Germline CDR1 reads SGHDT; CDR2 reads YYEEEE. The length of the CDR3 is 18 residues. The V end was cut by 2 bases, the J end by 2 bases, with 23 bases between. CDR3 in DNA: TGTGCCAGCAGCTTTCCTACAGGGTATGGGGGAACTCCCTACGAGCAGTACTTC. Its translation is CASSFPTGYGGTPYEQYF.

A single count supports this clone. The V and J genes are TRBV6-5 and TRBJ1-1; D uncertain. V lost 1 base to trimming and J lost 1 base, with 4 bases between them. CDR3 length: 13 residues. Germline CDR1 reads MNHEY; CDR2 reads SVGAGI. Here the CDR3 reads CASSYYKNTEAFF. The CDR3 DNA is TGTGCCAGCAGTTACTACAAGAACACTGAAGCTTTCTTT.

The gene calls are TRBV5-1 and TRBJ2-1; 12 nucleotides align to TRBD2. V was clipped by 0 bases and J by 4 bases; unmatched bases: 2. The CDR3 has 16 residues. Germline V gene lookup returns CDR1 SGHRS and CDR2 YFSETQ. The CDR3 sequence: CASSLETSGGYNEQFF. DNA of the CDR3: TGCGCCAGCAGCTTGGAGACTAGCGGGGGTTACAATGAGCAGTTCTTC. The variable domain in full, with the rest retrieved from reference TRBV5-1 and TRBJ2-1, is KAGVTQTPRYLIKTRGQQVTLSCSPISGHRSVSWYQQTPGQGLQFLFEYFSETQRNKGNFPGRFSGRQFSNSRSEMNVSTLELGDSALYLCASSLETSGGYNEQFFGPGTRLTVL.

V and J are TRBV5-1 and TRBJ1-3, with TRBD1 as a possible D gene (5 bases). Looked up from germline, CDR1 is SGHRS and CDR2 is YFSETQ. V was pared by 4 bases and J by 4 bases, with 15 bases between. The CDR3 is made up of 15 amino acids. This CDR3 is CASSPNGGAGNTIYF. In DNA, the CDR3 is TGCGCCAGCAGCCCGAACGGGGGTGCCGGAAACACCATATATTTT.

The chain is built from TRBV19 and TRBJ2-1; TRBD2 is a possible D gene (5 bases). Between the trimmed V and J ends, which lost 3 bases and 4 bases, there was a span of 10 bases. In germline, CDR1 is LNHDA, CDR2 SQIVND (reference sequence). The CDR3 extends over 14 amino acids. The CDR3 loop is CASSIGGPYNEQFF. CDR3 nucleotide sequence: TGTGCCAGTAGTATTGGAGGACCATACAATGAGCAGTTCTTC.

The rearrangement joins TRBV10-3 to TRBJ2-3, with TRBD2 matching 11 bases. Looked up from germline, CDR1 is ENHRY and CDR2 is SYGVKD. The CDR3 covers 16 residues. V was clipped by 0 bases and J by 6 bases; unmatched bases: 5. CDR3: CAISESTSGIGDTQYF. The DNA of the CDR3 is TGTGCCATCAGTGAGTCGACTAGCGGGATTGGTGATACGCAGTATTTT.

The V gene is TRBV4-3, the J gene TRBJ1-4; tentative D call: TRBD1 (6 bases). The CDR3 covers 16 residues. The V and J ends lost 1 base and 8 bases respectively, with 17 bases between them. Germline V gene sequence: CDR1 LGHNA, CDR2 YSLEER. CDR3 region: CASSQGPLTGGEKLFF. The CDR3 nucleotides read TGCGCCAGCAGCCAAGGTCCTTTGACAGGAGGAGAAAAACTGTTTTTT.

This clone has more than one count but fewer than ten. The chain carries TRBV20-1 and TRBJ2-7; tentatively, D is TRBD2 (5 bases). From germline, CDR1 is DFQATT and CDR2 SNEGSKA (reference sequence). V was cut by 5 bases and J by 12 bases, with 17 bases left in between. This CDR3 region has 11 residues. CDR3: CSALRARTLYF. The CDR3 bases are TGCAGTGCTCTCCGGGCCCGGACTCTGTACTTC.

The J gene is TRBJ2-5, the V gene TRBV9, with 8 positions matching TRBD2. V trimming: 4 bases; J trimming: 2 bases; junction bases outside the gene matches: 7. The CDR3 consists of 15 residues. The germline V gene encodes CDR1 SGDLS and CDR2 YYNGEE. The CDR3 protein is CASSPRGGIQETQYF. The CDR3 coding sequence is TGTGCCAGCAGCCCCCGGGGGGGAATACAAGAGACCCAGTACTTC. Looking up the rest from reference TRBV9 and TRBJ2-5 gives the full variable domain: DSGVTQTPKHLITATGQRVTLRCSPRSGDLSVYWYQQSLDQGLQFLIQYYNGEERAKGNILERFSAQQFPDLHSELNLSSLELGDSALYFCASSPRGGIQETQYFGPGTRLLVL.

There are a few counts of this clone. V gene TRBV5-5 combines with J gene TRBJ1-2, with D perhaps matching TRBD1 (5 bases). The CDR3 sequence is 15 residues long. Trimming took 1 base from V and 2 from J, leaving 12 bases between them. Per germline, CDR1 SGHKS and CDR2 YYEKEE (reference sequence). In DNA form, the CDR3 reads TGTGCCAGCAGCTTGTCCCCACAGGAAAACTATGGCTACACCTTC. Protein: CASSLSPQENYGYTF.

There are a few counts of this clone. The chain links TRBV9 to TRBJ1-2, with no clear D. The V and J ends lost 0 bases and 0 bases respectively, with 6 bases between them. Per germline, CDR1 SGDLS and CDR2 YYNGEE. The CDR3 covers 14 residues. The DNA of the CDR3 is TGTGCCAGCAGCGTAGACAGCACTAACTATGGCTACACCTTC. It encodes CASSVDSTNYGYTF.